Below, one T cell receptor beta chain is given with its context. The record originates from a study of control samples from healthy donors and cancer patients. Clones were sequenced by immunoSEQ multiplex PCR, and TCRdb holds only the in-frame ones, with some missing. Seen here are 100,000 to 150,000 clones, roughly 90% observed once, and the top ten hold less than 2.5%. Trimming took 0 bases from V and 2 from J, leaving 8 bases between them. This CDR3 region has 14 residues. Germline CDR1 reads MGHRA; CDR2 reads YSYEKL. This TCR came from a woman aged 45 to 65 in good health. This chain links TRBV4-1 with TRBJ2-7, with D unresolved. The source material was blood. The CDR3 here is CASSQEVLPYEQYF. The CDR3 region has the DNA TGCGCCAGCAGCCAAGAAGTACTACCCTACGAGCAGTACTTC.